The 17 T cell receptor beta chains given below trace back to one sample, sequenced in a study of shared clonotypes between healthy human individuals. Generated by immunoSEQ multiplex PCR, the TCRdb table keeps only in-frame clones and is missing some. The data show approximately 590,000 clones, about 95% seen once. Positive CCR7 selection of CD45RO-negative cells yielded the naive CD8 cells, and terminally differentiated effector memory CD45RA+ cells were excluded. Sequencing input: naive CD8+ T cells sorted from blood. These receptor sequences come from a woman aged 30 to 39 in good health.

The chain has TRBV6-4 and TRBJ2-4; maybe TRBD2 (5 bases). Trimming left V 2 bases short and J 8 bases short, with 10 bases between. Looked up from germline, CDR1 is MRHNA and CDR2 is SNTAGT. The length of the CDR3 is 13 residues. DNA of the CDR3: TGTGCCAGCAGTGACGGCGGAGGAGACATTCAGTACTTC. Translating gives CASSDGGGDIQYF.

The chain recombines TRBV7-2 with TRBJ1-2; D remains unclear. This CDR3 is built from 15 residues. Trimming cost V 0 bases and J 1 base, with 9 bases left between them. CDR1 is SGHTA and CDR2 is FQGNSA in the germline V gene. Written as DNA, the CDR3 is TGTGCCAGCAGCTTAGCCGGGCCAGGTAACTATGGCTACACCTTC. This translates into CASSLAGPGNYGYTF.

The chain carries TRBV5-4 and TRBJ1-1, with 10 positions matching TRBD1. CDR3 size: 16 residues. Looked up from germline, CDR1 is SGHNT and CDR2 is YYREEE (reference sequence). V lost 5 bases, J lost 1 base, and 8 bases stayed unmatched. CDR3 amino acids: CASRGGQGPGNTEAFF. The CDR3 DNA sequence: TGTGCCAGCAGGGGGGGACAGGGGCCGGGGAACACTGAAGCTTTCTTT.

This clone was picked up one time. The V call is TRBV27, the J call TRBJ2-7, with 8 bases lining up with TRBD1. Germline V gives CDR1 MNHEY, CDR2 SMNVEV (reference sequence). J was trimmed by 5 bases and V by 5 bases; bases with no gene match: 5. This CDR3 has 13 amino acids. The DNA of the CDR3 is TGTGCCAGCAGTGGGACAGGAGGGGACGAGCAGTACTTC. Amino acid sequence: CASSGTGGDEQYF.

The chain uses TRBV9 and TRBJ2-2, with 9 bases that match TRBD2. The germline V gene has CDR1 SGDLS and CDR2 YYNGEE. With 3 bases clipped from V and 6 bases from J, the junction kept 12 bases outside the gene matches. This CDR3 region has 17 residues. CDR3 nucleotides: TGTGCCAGCAGCGCCGACCTCCTAGCGGGGAGGCCCGGGGAGCTGTTTTTT. Residues: CASSADLLAGRPGELFF.

This sequence joins TRBV19 and TRBJ2-1; 9 bases are a match to TRBD2. CDR3 length equals 13 residues. Germline-derived CDR1 and CDR2 are LNHDA and SQIVND (reference sequence). V dropped 5 bases and J dropped 8; count of bases not matched to a gene: 4. CDR3 nucleotide sequence: TGTGCCAGTAGTTTGGGACTAGCTTATGAGCAGTTCTTC. Protein product: CASSLGLAYEQFF.

This sequence joins TRBV29-1 and TRBJ1-1; weak D call: TRBD1 (6 bases). The CDR3 extends over 15 amino acids. The germline V gene has CDR1 SQVTM and CDR2 ANQGSEA. Trimming took off 4 bases at V and 6 bases at J, with 21 bases between the two ends. CDR3 region: CSVAGERVSSPEAFF. The CDR3 DNA sequence: TGCAGCGTTGCAGGGGAGAGGGTGTCGAGCCCTGAAGCTTTCTTT.

The gene calls are TRBV7-8 and TRBJ2-3; 9 positions agree with TRBD2. The CDR3 spans 17 residues. V shed 1 base and J 3 bases; nucleotides not matched to a gene: 8. Germline lookup yields CDR1 SGHVS and CDR2 FQNEAQ. CDR3 residues: CASSLENSGSETDTQYF. The DNA for the CDR3 is TGTGCCAGCAGCTTAGAGAATAGCGGGAGTGAAACAGATACGCAGTATTTT.

The chain joins TRBV27 to TRBJ2-1; 11 bases line up with TRBD2. The CDR3 is made up of 15 amino acids. Trimming at V came to 4 bases and at J to 3 bases, leaving 2 bases not matched to a gene. Germline CDR1 is MNHEY and CDR2 is SMNVEV (reference sequence). CDR3 loop: CASSSTSGSYNEQFF. The CDR3 nucleotides read TGTGCCAGCAGTTCAACTAGCGGGAGCTACAATGAGCAGTTCTTC.

This rearrangement joins TRBV29-1 to TRBJ2-5; D may correspond to TRBD1 or TRBD2 (5 bases each). Germline assignment: CDR1 SQVTM and CDR2 ANQGSEA. V gave up 5 bases and J gave up 3 bases, with 13 bases separating them. This CDR3 region has 13 residues. CDR3 residues: CSVPPGPKETQYF. CDR3 DNA: TGCAGCGTTCCGCCGGGACCCAAAGAGACCCAGTACTTC.

The rearrangement joins TRBV14 to TRBJ2-2, with 13 bases identical to TRBD2. Germline CDR1 and CDR2: SGHDN and FVKESK. Trimming removed 1 base from V and 6 bases from J; junction bases left unmatched: 11. The CDR3 extends over 19 amino acids. Written as DNA, the CDR3 is TGTGCCAGCAGCCAAGGACTAGCGGGAGGATTTACAGGTCCCGGGGAGCTGTTTTTT. Translation gives CASSQGLAGGFTGPGELFF.

The chain is built from TRBV2 and TRBJ2-7, with a tentative D call TRBD2 (5 bases). This CDR3 is built from 12 residues. In germline, CDR1 is SNHLY, CDR2 FYNNEI. V lost 6 bases, J lost 3 bases, and 9 bases lay in between. This CDR3 is CASREAYYEQYF. The CDR3 nucleotides read TGTGCCAGCAGGGAGGCTTACTACGAGCAGTACTTC. Full variable domain (outside the CDR3, taken from reference TRBV2 and TRBJ2-7): EPEVTQTPSHQVTQMGQEVILRCVPISNHLYFYWYRQILGQKVEFLVSFYNNEISEKSEIFDDQFSVERPDGSNFTLKIRSTKLEDSAMYFCASREAYYEQYFGPGTRLTVT.

The V gene is TRBV29-1, the J gene TRBJ1-3; TRBD1 matches at 7 bases. V was pared by 0 bases and J by 2 bases, with 4 bases of the junction left unmatched. CDR1 is SQVTM, CDR2 ANQGSEA, per germline. The length of the CDR3 is 15 residues. Here the CDR3 reads CSVEDADRAGNTIYF. The CDR3 DNA sequence: TGCAGCGTTGAAGATGCCGACAGGGCTGGAAACACCATATATTTT.

This chain uses TRBV28 with TRBJ2-1, with TRBD2 matching 11 bases. Germline V lookup: CDR1 MDHEN, CDR2 SYDVKM. The CDR3 loop spans 17 amino acids. After removal of 4 bases from V and 13 bases from J, the junction contained 18 bases not matched to a gene. CDR3 nucleotides: TGTGCCAGCAGTTCGCCTACCGGCACTAGCGGGAGACGGGAACAGTTCTTC. Its protein is CASSSPTGTSGRREQFF. Based on the CDR3 plus reference TRBV28 and TRBJ2-1, the full variable domain is DVKVTQSSRYLVKRTGEKVFLECVQDMDHENMFWYRQDPGLGLRLIYFSYDVKMKEKGDIPEGYSVSREKKERFSLILESASTNQTSMYLCASSSPTGTSGRREQFFGPGTRLTVL.

V usage is TRBV6-6 and J usage is TRBJ2-7, with 7 bases fitting TRBD1. The CDR3 has 14 residues. Germline CDR1 MNHNY, CDR2 SVGAGI (reference sequence). Trimming cost V 4 bases and J 3 bases; bases outside gene matches: 6. Here the CDR3 reads CASSFLGQNYEQYF. The CDR3 coding sequence is TGTGCCAGCAGTTTCCTGGGACAGAACTACGAGCAGTACTTC.

The chain carries TRBV14 and TRBJ2-7; 8 bases map to TRBD1. Germline V lookup: CDR1 SGHDN, CDR2 FVKESK. There are 14 residues in the CDR3. J lost 9 bases, V lost 1 base, and 8 bases had no gene match. CDR3 DNA: TGTGCCAGCAGCCAAGTCAGGGGGCACCTCGGGCAGTACTTC. Translation gives CASSQVRGHLGQYF.

The V and J genes are TRBV5-1 and TRBJ2-3, with TRBD2 matching over 9 bases. Germline V gene sequence: CDR1 SGHRS, CDR2 YFSETQ. The CDR3 totals 15 residues. The V and J ends lost 4 bases and 7 bases, in that order; junction bases with no gene match: 10. CDR3 nucleotides: TGCGCCAGCAGCCGGCCCGGGACTAGCACCCATACGCAGTATTTT. Protein sequence: CASSRPGTSTHTQYF. Full variable domain (outside the CDR3, taken from reference TRBV5-1 and TRBJ2-3): KAGVTQTPRYLIKTRGQQVTLSCSPISGHRSVSWYQQTPGQGLQFLFEYFSETQRNKGNFPGRFSGRQFSNSRSEMNVSTLELGDSALYLCASSRPGTSTHTQYFGPGTRLTVL.